This T cell receptor (beta chain) originates from a study of T cell repertoires in cytomegalovirus infection (dated by TCRdb to 2018 to 2020). In the study overall: Because public TCR beta signatures pointed to carriage of CMV infection together with the matching HLA type, the HLA type of each donor mattered for the analysis.

The sequencing machine was an Illumina HiSeq 1500. TCRdb ran its own pipeline on the public reads, namely fastp trimming at Q25 and MiXCR clone calling, and kept in-frame beta chains. Every distinct CDR3 protein forms one entry, paired with its most common genes and DNA. This sample holds hundreds of thousands of distinct CDR3 sequences; roughly 23% were observed only once. The leading ten clones occupy 18% of the sample. Clipping removes 5 bases from V and 5 bases from J, with 10 as the unmatched junction base count. CDR1 and CDR2 are read off the germline V gene as SGHTA and FQGNSA. The CDR3 numbers 17 amino acids, ends counted. Of the read, only the CDR3 DNA is kept; its 51 bases are in frame from base 1. Of note for this clonotype: Its antigen has not been determined. The conserved phenylalanine or tryptophan is not found at the CDR3 terminus, so this likely reflects a read error.

Here is what the overall study found, with its caveats: The ex vivo response was dominated by HLA-C-restricted CMV-specific TCR beta clonotypes, and the single most frequent clonotype in two of eight donors was supplied by these HLA-C-restricted clonotypes. In both this cohort and an independent cohort of 352 donors, the cumulative frequency of public TCR beta family members distinguished carriers of CMV infection plus the relevant HLA type.

Here the chain combines TRBV7-2 and TRBJ2-1; the central 12 bases match TRBD2. This receptor was taken from a human donor in good health (CMV status not recorded). Some clones in this sample may be carry-over from other donors' samples. Specimen: CD8+ T cells from PBMCs. At the DNA level, the sequence is TGTGCCAGCAGCGCTGATCTAGCGGGGGGGCCGCACAATGAGCAGTTCTCC. Its protein product is CASSADLAGGPHNEQFS.